This passage covers 8 T cell receptor beta chains from one sample sequenced in a study of control samples from healthy donors and cancer patients. The method was immunoSEQ multiplex PCR; TCRdb's version includes in-frame clones alone and lacks a portion of them. This table holds 150,000 to 200,000 clones, around 90% found once. The sequenced sample was blood. The receptor source for this set is a woman aged 25 to 39 in good health.

This chain uses TRBV5-1 with TRBJ2-2; weak D call: TRBD2 (5 bases). The germline V gene encodes CDR1 SGHRS and CDR2 YFSETQ. The V gene lost 4 bases and the J gene lost 4 bases, with 11 bases spanning the gap. This CDR3 has 14 residues. CDR3 region: CASSAGLSTGELFF. The CDR3 DNA reads TGCGCCAGCAGCGCCGGACTGAGCACCGGGGAGCTGTTTTTT.

This rearrangement joins TRBV28 to TRBJ2-7, with 13 bases lining up with TRBD2. Trimming took 5 bases from V and 4 from J; bases not matched to a gene: 11. This CDR3 region has 17 residues. CDR1 is MDHEN, CDR2 SYDVKM, per germline. CDR3 residues: CASSPLRLAGGKYEQYF. The DNA of the CDR3 is TGTGCCAGCAGTCCCCTGAGACTAGCGGGAGGCAAGTACGAGCAGTACTTC.

The rearrangement links TRBV6-5 to TRBJ1-2; TRBD1 agrees at 7 bases. The CDR3 is made up of 13 amino acids. Trimming removed 8 bases from V and 5 bases from J; junction bases left unmatched: 8. From germline, CDR1 is MNHEY and CDR2 SVGAGI. The CDR3 spells CASRGGQRYGYTF. CDR3 in DNA: TGTGCCAGCCGGGGGGGACAGCGATATGGCTACACCTTC.

The chain links TRBV5-1 to TRBJ2-5; maybe TRBD1 (6 bases). Germline CDR1 reads SGHRS; CDR2 reads YFSETQ. Trimming removed 4 bases at V and 1 base at J, with 11 bases between. The CDR3 loop spans 14 amino acids. As DNA, the CDR3 is TGCGCCAGCAGCAAAGGACAGATCCAAGAGACCCAGTACTTC. It specifies CASSKGQIQETQYF.

V usage is TRBV28 and J usage is TRBJ2-7; D is unresolved. The CDR3 has 13 residues. CDR1 MDHEN and CDR2 SYDVKM come from the germline V gene. Trimming shortened V by 4 bases and J by 7 bases, and 14 bases separated the two germline ends. CDR3 bases: TGTGCCAGCAGTTCGGCACCGACCAATGAGCAGTACTTC. This codes for CASSSAPTNEQYF.

V and J are TRBV18 and TRBJ2-5, with TRBD2 matching over 8 bases. V lost 3 bases and J lost 7; bases outside the gene matches: 13. The CDR3 runs 16 residues. CDR1 is KGHSH and CDR2 is LQKENI in the germline V gene. The CDR3 nucleotides are TGTGCCAGCTCACCGCCGAGCGGGGGCGAGTTCGGGACCCAGTACTTC. Protein sequence: CASSPPSGGEFGTQYF. The full variable domain, its missing parts supplied by reference TRBV18 and TRBJ2-5, is NAGVMQNPRHLVRRRGQEARLRCSPMKGHSHVYWYRQLPEEGLKFMVYLQKENIIDESGMPKERFSAEFPKEGPSILRIQQVVRGDSAAYFCASSPPSGGEFGTQYFGPGTRLLVL.

J is TRBJ2-6 and V is TRBV5-6; D remains unclear. Trimming stripped 4 bases from V and 17 bases from J, with 13 bases between. Germline assignment: CDR1 SGHDT and CDR2 YYEEEE. CDR3 length equals 11 residues. The CDR3 DNA is TGTGCCAGCAGCATAGGTCCCGGCTTGACTTTC. Translating gives CASSIGPGLTF.

The chain links TRBV11-2 to TRBJ2-5; 10 bases map to TRBD1. The CDR3 contains 15 residues. Germline lookup yields CDR1 SGHAT and CDR2 FQNNGV. The V gene end was trimmed by 1 base and the J gene end by 4 bases; junction bases not matched to a gene: 3. Here the CDR3 reads CASSLGDRGRETQYF. The DNA for the CDR3 is TGTGCCAGCAGCTTAGGGGACAGGGGACGAGAGACCCAGTACTTC.